This passage covers 5 T cell receptor beta chains from one sample sequenced in a study of identical twins. MiXCR was run by TCRdb on the 5' RACE reads, yielding one entry per CDR3 protein. The top ten hold around 1.9% of the sample, which has hundreds of thousands of distinct CDR3 sequences, roughly 6% seen once. Sample: naive T cells sorted from blood. The receptors here all came from a man aged 18 to 30 in good health.

In this sample, this clonotype turned up many times. J is TRBJ1-1 and V is TRBV5-1; 9 bases align to TRBD1. The J segment lost 7 bases and the V segment lost 8 bases, leaving 12 bases of the junction unmatched. There are 14 residues in the CDR3. Germline-derived CDR1 and CDR2 are SGHRS and YFSETQ. The CDR3 is CASWTGDQTFEAFF. DNA for the CDR3: TGCGCCAGTTGGACAGGGGATCAAACTTTTGAAGCTTTCTTT.

This clonotype was recorded a few times. The rearrangement links TRBV29-1 to TRBJ2-1; a weak D match, TRBD2 (5 bases). The CDR3 covers 14 residues. V was pared by 0 bases and J by 4 bases, with 10 bases between. Germline CDR1 reads SQVTM; CDR2 reads ANQGSEA. The chain's CDR3 is CSVEDLRGYNEQFF. CDR3 DNA sequence: TGCAGCGTTGAAGATCTCCGAGGGTACAATGAGCAGTTCTTC.

Ten or more counts support this clonotype. This chain connects TRBV5-1 to TRBJ2-5; 7 bases agree with TRBD2. Germline assignment: CDR1 SGHRS and CDR2 YFSETQ. The CDR3 runs 14 residues. J gave up 6 bases and V 1 base, and 6 bases lay outside the gene matches. Here the CDR3 DNA reads TGCGCCAGCAGCTTGTGGGGGGGATTACAGACCCAGTACTTC. Protein: CASSLWGGLQTQYF.

This clonotype has a handful of counts. The chain employs TRBV29-1 and TRBJ2-4, with D possibly TRBD1 on 5 matching bases. V shed 4 bases and J shed 8 bases, with 15 bases lying between them. Germline assignment: CDR1 SQVTM and CDR2 ANQGSEA. CDR3 size: 13 residues. Here the CDR3 reads CSVVFRASDIQYF. The DNA for the CDR3 is TGCAGCGTTGTATTCAGGGCTTCGGACATTCAGTACTTC.

This clonotype was found a few times. The V call is TRBV6-1, the J call TRBJ1-1; D gene unclear. Trimming pared 11 bases from V and 3 bases from J, leaving 16 bases between. From germline, CDR1 is MNHNS and CDR2 SASEGT. The CDR3 has 13 amino acids. This CDR3 reads CAAERVVYTEAFF. The CDR3 region has the DNA TGTGCCGCGGAGAGGGTGGTGTACACTGAAGCTTTCTTT.